These T cell receptor beta chains were read from a single sample in a study of OX40 agonist ivuxolimab in advanced cancers. Produced via immunoSEQ multiplex PCR; TCRdb's table is partial and in-frame only. The sample has roughly 100,000 clones, approximately 95% seen once; the top ten hold about 2.1%. The material was CD4+ or CD8+ T cells sorted from blood, obtained in a trial of the OX40 agonist ivuxolimab. These receptors all come from an adult with an advanced solid tumor such as melanoma, head and neck, liver or kidney cancer. Both conserved end residues are part of each CDR3. A D gene is named only where the DNA matches it firmly. Size is stated for part of the rows, as once, few or many counts, or as a class when the clone is expanded.

d_gene: NA
v_gene: TRBV11-2
abundance: NA
j_gene: TRBJ1-1
CDR3nt: TGTGCCAGCAGCTTAGTCGTGGTGACAGAAGCTTTCTTT
CDR3aa: CASSLVVVTEAFF

d_gene: TRBD1
v_gene: TRBV5-6
abundance: NA
j_gene: TRBJ1-2
CDR3nt: TGTGCCAGCAGCGAGGGGACAGGGATATATGGCTACACCTTC
CDR3aa: CASSEGTGIYGYTF

d_gene: NA
v_gene: TRBV5-1
abundance: NA
j_gene: TRBJ1-2
CDR3nt: TGCGCCAGCAGCTCACCGACAACTTATGGCTACACCTTC
CDR3aa: CASSSPTTYGYTF

d_gene: NA
v_gene: TRBV9
abundance: NA
j_gene: TRBJ2-3
CDR3nt: TGTGCCAGCAGCGGAAATCTGCTTACATCTAGCACAGATACGCAGTATTTT
CDR3aa: CASSGNLLTSSTDTQYF

d_gene: TRBD2
v_gene: TRBV7-9
abundance: NA
j_gene: TRBJ2-7
CDR3nt: TGTGCCAGCAGCTTATTCTCTAGCGGGAGTAGGTACGAGCAGTACTTC
CDR3aa: CASSLFSSGSRYEQYF

d_gene: TRBD1
v_gene: TRBV9
abundance: NA
j_gene: TRBJ2-3
CDR3nt: TGTGCCAGCAGCGCCCAGGGGGTTTTAGATACGCAGTATTTT
CDR3aa: CASSAQGVLDTQYF

d_gene: NA
v_gene: TRBV29-1
abundance: NA
j_gene: TRBJ1-1
CDR3nt: TGCAGCGTGGACGGGTCGAACACTGAAGCTTTCTTT
CDR3aa: CSVDGSNTEAFF

d_gene: NA
v_gene: TRBV5-1
abundance: NA
j_gene: TRBJ1-1
CDR3nt: TGCGCCAGCAGCTTAAACCGGGACCTGGGGACTGAAGCTTTCTTT
CDR3aa: CASSLNRDLGTEAFF

d_gene: NA
v_gene: TRBV27
abundance: NA
j_gene: TRBJ1-5
CDR3nt: TGTGCCAGCAGTTTACTAGGGTATAGCAATCAGCCCCAGCATTTT
CDR3aa: CASSLLGYSNQPQHF

d_gene: TRBD1
v_gene: TRBV28
abundance: NA
j_gene: TRBJ2-2
CDR3nt: TGTGCCAGCAGTCTCTCCGGGACAGGTCACGGGGAGCTGTTTTTT
CDR3aa: CASSLSGTGHGELFF

d_gene: NA
v_gene: TRBV28
abundance: NA
j_gene: TRBJ1-1
CDR3nt: TGTGCCAGCAGTCGGTGGCCGGACACTGAAGCTTTCTTT
CDR3aa: CASSRWPDTEAFF

d_gene: TRBD1
v_gene: TRBV19
abundance: NA
j_gene: TRBJ1-5
CDR3nt: TGTGCCACCACCCCCCAGGGGGCGTTTGGAGGGTTATTAGGATATCAGCCCCAGCATTTT
CDR3aa: CATTPQGAFGGLLGYQPQHF

d_gene: NA
v_gene: TRBV27
abundance: NA
j_gene: TRBJ2-2
CDR3nt: TGTGCCAGCGCGAGAGGAACGAACACCGGGGAGCTGTTTTTT
CDR3aa: CASARGTNTGELFF

d_gene: NA
v_gene: TRBV4-2
abundance: NA
j_gene: TRBJ1-2
CDR3nt: TGTGCCAGCAGCCAAGAGGCCAGTTATGGCTACACCTTC
CDR3aa: CASSQEASYGYTF

d_gene: NA
v_gene: TRBV4-2
abundance: NA
j_gene: TRBJ2-1
CDR3nt: TGTGCCAGCAGCCGGGTGACGGAAGCGCCCAATGAGCAGTTCTTC
CDR3aa: CASSRVTEAPNEQFF

d_gene: NA
v_gene: TRBV28
abundance: NA
j_gene: TRBJ1-5
CDR3nt: TGTGCCAGCAGTTTGGTATTTGAGGCCTTGAGCAATCAGCCCCAGCATTTT
CDR3aa: CASSLVFEALSNQPQHF

d_gene: TRBD2
v_gene: TRBV4-2
abundance: NA
j_gene: TRBJ2-3
CDR3nt: TGTGCCAGCAGCCAAGATTGGGCTAGCGGAATCACAGATACGCAGTATTTT
CDR3aa: CASSQDWASGITDTQYF

d_gene: NA
v_gene: TRBV19
abundance: NA
j_gene: TRBJ1-1
CDR3nt: TGTGCCAGTAGTATAGGGTCACAAGAAGCTTTCTTT
CDR3aa: CASSIGSQEAFF

d_gene: TRBD2
v_gene: TRBV11-1
abundance: NA
j_gene: TRBJ2-2
CDR3nt: TGTGCCAGCAGCCCCCTAGCGGGGGGTTACACCGGGGAGCTGTTTTTT
CDR3aa: CASSPLAGGYTGELFF

d_gene: NA
v_gene: TRBV6-1
abundance: NA
j_gene: TRBJ2-7
CDR3nt: TGTGCCAGCAGTGAGGGCTACGAGCAGTACTTC
CDR3aa: CASSEGYEQYF

d_gene: TRBD1
v_gene: TRBV2
abundance: once
j_gene: TRBJ2-7
CDR3nt: TGTGCCAGCAATTTACCCGGGACAGGGGGCATGGACGAGCAGTACTTC
CDR3aa: CASNLPGTGGMDEQYF

d_gene: TRBD1
v_gene: TRBV12-5
abundance: NA
j_gene: TRBJ2-3
CDR3nt: TGTGCTAGTGGTTTGCCCGTCGGGACAGGGGACACAGATACGCAGTATTTT
CDR3aa: CASGLPVGTGDTDTQYF